Reported below is one T cell receptor beta chain. The antigen is undetermined. Isolation of PBMCs gave at least 6 million cells per sample. A second about 6 to 11 cycle PCR used barcoded and J-beta primers. Paired-end reads containing CDR3 totaled no fewer than 3 million for each sample. One entry per CDR3 protein results from TCRdb running MiXCR on the 5' RACE reads. The sample holds 1.5 million to 2 million distinct CDR3 sequences, about 50% seen once. These data belong to a study of blood T cells in healthy people across ages. Germline V CDR1 and CDR2: KGHDR, SFDVKD. Trimming left V 3 bases short and J 4 bases short, with 8 bases between. The CDR3 is 13 amino acids. Study-level points and caveats: Diversity figures derived from one million T cells were judged to underestimate the true value.

The sample was blood. This clonotype was sampled from a woman aged 40 to 50 in good health. V usage is TRBV24-1 and J usage is TRBJ2-5; D is undetermined. CDR3 sequence (DNA): TGTGCCACCAGTGATGGTACAAGAGAGACCCAGTACTTC. This codes for CATSDGTRETQYF.